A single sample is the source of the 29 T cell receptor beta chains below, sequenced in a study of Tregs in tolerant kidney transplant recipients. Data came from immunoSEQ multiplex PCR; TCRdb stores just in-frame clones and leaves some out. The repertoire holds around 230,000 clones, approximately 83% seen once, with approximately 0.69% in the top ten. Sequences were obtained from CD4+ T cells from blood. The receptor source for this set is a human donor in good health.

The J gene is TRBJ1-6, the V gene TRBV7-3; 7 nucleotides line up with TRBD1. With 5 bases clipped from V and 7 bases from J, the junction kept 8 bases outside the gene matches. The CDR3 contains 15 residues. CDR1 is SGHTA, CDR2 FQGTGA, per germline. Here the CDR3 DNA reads TGTGCCAGCAGCGCCCGACAGGGAGGGAATTCACCCCTCCACTTT. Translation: CASSARQGGNSPLHF.

CDR3 bases: TGCGCCAGCAGTGTTGGCGGGGGTTACAATGAGCAGTTCTTC. Translated, it gives CASSVGGGYNEQFF. V is TRBV10-1 and J is TRBJ2-1; TRBD2 matches 7 bases. CDR3 length equals 14 residues. The germline V gene has CDR1 WNHNN and CDR2 SYGVQD (reference sequence). V was clipped by 4 bases and J by 4 bases; unmatched bases: 4.

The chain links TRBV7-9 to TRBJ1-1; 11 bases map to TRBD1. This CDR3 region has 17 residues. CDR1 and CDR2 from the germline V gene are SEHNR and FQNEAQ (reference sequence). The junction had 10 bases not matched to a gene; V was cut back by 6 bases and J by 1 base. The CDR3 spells CASRPGTGGRGNTEAFF. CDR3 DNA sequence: TGTGCCAGCAGACCCGGGACAGGGGGTAGGGGGAACACTGAAGCTTTCTTT.

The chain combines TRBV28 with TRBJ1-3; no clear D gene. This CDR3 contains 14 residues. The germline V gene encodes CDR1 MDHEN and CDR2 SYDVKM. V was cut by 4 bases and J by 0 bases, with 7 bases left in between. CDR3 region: CASSWMHSGNTIYF. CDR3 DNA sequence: TGTGCCAGCAGTTGGATGCACTCTGGAAACACCATATATTTT.

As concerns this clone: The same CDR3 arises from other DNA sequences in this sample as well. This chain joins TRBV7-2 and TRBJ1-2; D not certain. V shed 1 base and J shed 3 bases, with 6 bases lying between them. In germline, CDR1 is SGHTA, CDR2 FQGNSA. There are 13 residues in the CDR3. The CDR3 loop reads CASSLGQDYGYTF. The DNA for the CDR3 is TGTGCCAGCAGCTTAGGGCAGGACTATGGCTACACCTTC.

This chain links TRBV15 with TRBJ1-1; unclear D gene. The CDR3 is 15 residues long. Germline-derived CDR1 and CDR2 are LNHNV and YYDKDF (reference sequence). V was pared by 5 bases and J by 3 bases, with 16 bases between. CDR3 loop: CATSPEHRRDTEAFF. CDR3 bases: TGTGCCACCAGCCCTGAACATAGGAGGGACACTGAAGCTTTCTTT.

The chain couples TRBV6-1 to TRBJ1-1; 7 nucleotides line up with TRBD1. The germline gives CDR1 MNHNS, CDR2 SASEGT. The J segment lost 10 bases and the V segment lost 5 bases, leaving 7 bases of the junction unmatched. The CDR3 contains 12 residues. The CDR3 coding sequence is TGTGCCAGCAGTCTACGACAGGGACCAGCTTTCTTT. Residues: CASSLRQGPAFF.

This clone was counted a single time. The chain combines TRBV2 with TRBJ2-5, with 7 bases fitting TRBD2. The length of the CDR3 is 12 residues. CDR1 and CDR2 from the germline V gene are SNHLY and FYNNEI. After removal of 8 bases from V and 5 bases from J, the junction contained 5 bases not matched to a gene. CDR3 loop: CASRGLDETQYF. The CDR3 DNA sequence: TGTGCCAGCCGTGGACTAGACGAGACCCAGTACTTC.

As DNA, the CDR3 is TGTGCCAGCAGCCCCGTCACAACCTCCTATAATTCACCCCTCCACTTT. It is translated as CASSPVTTSYNSPLHF. This chain connects TRBV7-8 to TRBJ1-6, with D unclear. The CDR3 extends over 16 amino acids. The germline gives CDR1 SGHVS, CDR2 FQNEAQ. V shed 5 bases and J shed 0 bases, with 11 bases lying between them.

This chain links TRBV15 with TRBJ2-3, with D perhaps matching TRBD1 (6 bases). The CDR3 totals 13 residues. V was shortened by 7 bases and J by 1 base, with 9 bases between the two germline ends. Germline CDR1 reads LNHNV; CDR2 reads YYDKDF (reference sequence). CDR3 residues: CATKTGGTDTQYF. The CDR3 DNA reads TGTGCCACCAAGACAGGAGGCACAGATACGCAGTATTTT.

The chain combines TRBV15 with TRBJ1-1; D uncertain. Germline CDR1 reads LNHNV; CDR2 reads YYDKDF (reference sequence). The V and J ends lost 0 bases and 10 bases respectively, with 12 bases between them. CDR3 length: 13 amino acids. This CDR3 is CATSRDPVGRAFF. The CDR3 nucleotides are TGTGCCACCAGCAGAGATCCGGTCGGCCGAGCTTTCTTT.

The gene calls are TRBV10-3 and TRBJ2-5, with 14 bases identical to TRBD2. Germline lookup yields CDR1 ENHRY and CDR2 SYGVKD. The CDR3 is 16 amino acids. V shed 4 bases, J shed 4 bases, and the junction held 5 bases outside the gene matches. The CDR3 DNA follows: TGTGCCATCAGTGTCGGGACTAGCGGGGGAGGAGAGACCCAGTACTTC. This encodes CAISVGTSGGGETQYF.

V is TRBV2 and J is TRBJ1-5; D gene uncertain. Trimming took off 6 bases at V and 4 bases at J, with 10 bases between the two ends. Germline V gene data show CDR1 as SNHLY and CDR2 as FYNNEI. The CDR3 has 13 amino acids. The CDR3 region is CASSSGVNQPQHF. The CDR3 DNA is TGTGCCAGCAGCAGTGGGGTGAATCAGCCCCAGCATTTT.

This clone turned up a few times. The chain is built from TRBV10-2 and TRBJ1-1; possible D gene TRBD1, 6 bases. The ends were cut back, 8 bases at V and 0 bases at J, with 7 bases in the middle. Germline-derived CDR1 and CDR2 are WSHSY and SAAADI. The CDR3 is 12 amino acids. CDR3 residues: CASGQLNTEAFF. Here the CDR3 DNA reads TGCGCCAGCGGACAGCTGAACACTGAAGCTTTCTTT.

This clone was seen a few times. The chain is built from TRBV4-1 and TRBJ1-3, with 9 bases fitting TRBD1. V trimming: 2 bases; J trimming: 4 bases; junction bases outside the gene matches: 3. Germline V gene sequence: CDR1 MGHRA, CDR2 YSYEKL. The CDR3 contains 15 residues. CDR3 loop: CASSQPGTGGNTIYF. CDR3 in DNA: TGCGCCAGCAGCCAACCCGGGACAGGGGGAAACACCATATATTTT.

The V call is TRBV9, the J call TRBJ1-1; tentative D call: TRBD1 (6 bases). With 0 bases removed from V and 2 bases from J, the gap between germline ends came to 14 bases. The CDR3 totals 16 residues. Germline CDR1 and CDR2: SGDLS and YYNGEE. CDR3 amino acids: CASSVVVRGPNTEAFF. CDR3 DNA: TGTGCCAGCAGCGTAGTGGTCAGGGGCCCCAACACTGAAGCTTTCTTT.

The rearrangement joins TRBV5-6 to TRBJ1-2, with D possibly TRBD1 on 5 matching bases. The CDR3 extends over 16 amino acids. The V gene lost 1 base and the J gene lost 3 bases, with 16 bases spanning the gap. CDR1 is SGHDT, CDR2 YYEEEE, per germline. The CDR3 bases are TGTGCCAGCAGCTTGCCCGATACTACAGGCTACTATGGCTACACCTTC. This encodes CASSLPDTTGYYGYTF. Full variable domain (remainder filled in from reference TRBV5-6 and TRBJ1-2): DAGVTQSPTHLIKTRGQQVTLRCSPKSGHDTVSWYQQALGQGPQFIFQYYEEEERQRGNFPDRFSGHQFPNYSSELNVNALLLGDSALYLCASSLPDTTGYYGYTFGSGTRLTVV.

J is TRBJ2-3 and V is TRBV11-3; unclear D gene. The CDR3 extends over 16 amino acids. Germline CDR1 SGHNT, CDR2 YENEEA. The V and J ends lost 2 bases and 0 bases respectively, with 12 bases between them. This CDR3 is CASSLRVSFSTDTQYF. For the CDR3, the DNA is TGTGCCAGCAGCTTACGGGTTAGCTTTAGCACAGATACGCAGTATTTT.

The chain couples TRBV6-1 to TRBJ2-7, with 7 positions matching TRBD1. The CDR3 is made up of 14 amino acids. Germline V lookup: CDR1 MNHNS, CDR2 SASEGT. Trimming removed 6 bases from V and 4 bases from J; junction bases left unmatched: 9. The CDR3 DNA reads TGTGCCAGCAGCCCCCCCGGGACAGCGTACGAGCAGTACTTC. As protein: CASSPPGTAYEQYF.

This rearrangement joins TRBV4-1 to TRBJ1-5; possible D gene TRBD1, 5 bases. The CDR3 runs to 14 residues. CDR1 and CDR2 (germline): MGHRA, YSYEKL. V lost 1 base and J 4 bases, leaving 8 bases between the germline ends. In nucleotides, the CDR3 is TGCGCCAGCAGCCAAGGGACACATAATCAGCCCCAGCATTTT. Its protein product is CASSQGTHNQPQHF.

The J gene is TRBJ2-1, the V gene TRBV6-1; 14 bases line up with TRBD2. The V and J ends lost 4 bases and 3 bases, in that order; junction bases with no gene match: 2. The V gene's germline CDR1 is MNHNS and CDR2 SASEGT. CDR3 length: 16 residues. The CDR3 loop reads CASSAGLAGDYNEQFF. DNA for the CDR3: TGTGCCAGCAGTGCGGGACTAGCGGGAGACTACAATGAGCAGTTCTTC.

The CDR3 DNA reads TGTGCCAGTAGGGGTTGGAGCTCCTACGAGCAGTACTTC. Amino acids: CASRGWSSYEQYF. V and J are TRBV19 and TRBJ2-7; D remains ambiguous. The germline gives CDR1 LNHDA, CDR2 SQIVND (reference sequence). CDR3 length: 13 residues. V was pared by 6 bases and J by 0 bases, with 9 bases between.

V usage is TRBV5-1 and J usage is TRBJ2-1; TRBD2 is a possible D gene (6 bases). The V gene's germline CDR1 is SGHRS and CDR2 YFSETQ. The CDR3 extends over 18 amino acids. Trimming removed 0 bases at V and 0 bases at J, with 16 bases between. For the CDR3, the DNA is TGCGCCAGCAGCTTGGCCCAGGGACTCTCTCCCTCCTACAATGAGCAGTTCTTC. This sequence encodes CASSLAQGLSPSYNEQFF.

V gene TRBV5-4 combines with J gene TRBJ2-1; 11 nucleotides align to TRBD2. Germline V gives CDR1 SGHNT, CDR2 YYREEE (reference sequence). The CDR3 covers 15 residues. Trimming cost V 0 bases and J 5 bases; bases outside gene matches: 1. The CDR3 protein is CASSLETSGDNEQFF. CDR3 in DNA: TGTGCCAGCAGCTTGGAGACTAGCGGGGACAATGAGCAGTTCTTC.

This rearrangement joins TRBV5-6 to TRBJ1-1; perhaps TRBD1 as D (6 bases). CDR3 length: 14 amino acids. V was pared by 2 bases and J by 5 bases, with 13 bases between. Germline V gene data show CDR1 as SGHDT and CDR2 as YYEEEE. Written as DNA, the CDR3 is TGTGCCAGCAGCTTAGGCCAGGGGAGGACTGAAGCTTTCTTT. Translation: CASSLGQGRTEAFF.

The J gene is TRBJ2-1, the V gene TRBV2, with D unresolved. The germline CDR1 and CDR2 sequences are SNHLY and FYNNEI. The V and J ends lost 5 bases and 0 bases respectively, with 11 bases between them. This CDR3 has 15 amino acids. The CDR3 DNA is TGTGCCAGCAGTCGGGTCCGAAACTCCTACAATGAGCAGTTCTTC. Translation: CASSRVRNSYNEQFF.

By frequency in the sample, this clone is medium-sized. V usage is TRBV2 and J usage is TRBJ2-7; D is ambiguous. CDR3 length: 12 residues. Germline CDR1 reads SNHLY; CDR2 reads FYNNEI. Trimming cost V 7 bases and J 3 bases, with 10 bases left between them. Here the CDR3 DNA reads TGTGCCAGCACCCTCGAAAGCTACGAGCAGTACTTC. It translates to CASTLESYEQYF.

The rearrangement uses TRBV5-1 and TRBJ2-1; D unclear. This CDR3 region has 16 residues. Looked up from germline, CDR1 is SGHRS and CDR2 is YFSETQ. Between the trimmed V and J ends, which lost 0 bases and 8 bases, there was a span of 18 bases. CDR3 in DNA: TGCGCCAGCAGCTTGGCCTACGGTGGCAGCTCGGATGAGCAGTTCTTC. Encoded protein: CASSLAYGGSSDEQFF.

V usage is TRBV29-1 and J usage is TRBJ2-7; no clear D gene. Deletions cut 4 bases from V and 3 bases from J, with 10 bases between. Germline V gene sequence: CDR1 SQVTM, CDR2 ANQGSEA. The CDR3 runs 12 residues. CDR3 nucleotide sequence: TGCAGCGTTGGGCTTACCCTCTACGAGCAGTACTTC. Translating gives CSVGLTLYEQYF.